This TCR beta chain was recorded in a study of cytomegalovirus exposure and HLA in healthy donors. This clone was detected once. PCR used 60 Vbeta primers and 13 Jbeta primers. Some clones are missing from TCRdb's copy, which holds only in-frame ones; the method was immunoSEQ multiplex PCR. The sample holds some 150,000 clones, around three quarters seen once. V gave up 0 bases and J gave up 4 bases; unmatched junction bases: 3. Per the germline V gene, CDR1 is SGDLS and CDR2 is YYNGEE. The length of the CDR3 is 15 residues. The V call is TRBV9, the J call TRBJ2-1; TRBD2 matches 8 bases. The receptor's source is a woman in her thirties or forties in good health and CMV-seropositive. Sequenced: PBMCs. The CDR3 DNA is TGTGCCAGCAGCGTAGGAGCGGGGGTATACAATGAGCAGTTCTTC. This translates into CASSVGAGVYNEQFF.